This T cell receptor (beta chain) emerged from a study of blood T cell repertoires in COVID-19 (dated by TCRdb to 2020 to 2021). With respect to the entire study: Samples from collaborators originated in the United States, Italy and Spain and spanned both the acute and convalescent phases of COVID-19. Where available, HLA class I and class II types were taken from metadata supplied by the sample provider and were not determined by assay-based typing. The prospective study material was composed of cDNA or gDNA derived from T cells, B-cell-depleted T cells, or PBMCs. A freely available public database, intended as a resource for researchers studying the immune response to SARS-CoV-2, is where the repertoires were released. The dataset comprised deeply sampled blood TCRbeta repertoires from subjects exposed to, actively infected with, or recovered from COVID-19. Samples were obtained from the ongoing ImmuneRACE study (first 160 participants) and from over a thousand subjects provided by 6 global collaborators. Nearly every sample came with metadata listing a de-identified subject ID, COVID-19 status, age in years and sex. Results the study describes overall, beyond this receptor: The quantity of clinical and demographic metadata differed by source and by participant and was supplied without curation.

Collaborating institutions collected whole blood in K2EDTA tubes following their own protocols. For TCRbeta analysis, collaborators shipped samples as frozen whole blood, isolated PBMCs, or DNA extracted from either of those sample types. Notes on this clone: Its antigen is unknown. No base qualities exist here, and no much larger clone lies one base off it.

The CDR3, from cysteine to phenylalanine, totals 16 residues. This entry keeps only the CDR3 DNA: 48 bases, framed from base 1. Here V drops 4 bases and J drops 7 bases, and the junction holds 6 bases not matched to any gene. Via the germline V gene (reference sequence), CDR1 is SGHKS and CDR2 YYEKEE. The immunoSEQ Assay, a bias-controlled multiplex PCR, was used to amplify TCRbeta CDR3 regions from genomic DNA. Turning to the authors' computational methods: Within the assay, amplification of reference gene primers was used to estimate how many nucleated cells each sample contained. To quantify the absolute abundance of each unique TCRbeta CDR3 rearrangement, sequence reads were collapsed and filtered. For each sample, productive Simpson clonality was calculated as the square root of Simpson's diversity index across productive rearrangements. TCRdb took over this immuneACCESS table, retaining in-frame rearrangements with V and J assigned. Such tables are incomplete; in checked studies, under half of the missing clones stem from an unresolved V gene, and the remainder is unexplained. V and J calls and clone size are given by that table; D and trimming were obtained from the DNA. Counted in this sample were 160,000 or so clones; roughly 87% of them appeared once. The ten largest clones represent about 1.4% of the sample.

The TCR originated in a woman between 45 and 65 years old with acute or convalescent COVID-19. Sequencing was done on a sample of peripheral blood. The chain is assembled from TRBV5-5 and TRBJ1-6; TRBD1 aligns with 12 central bases. The sequenced DNA: TGTGCCAGCAGCGCCGGGACAGGGGGCGGGAATTCACCCCTCCACTTT. This sequence encodes CASSAGTGGGNSPLHF. Full variable domain (CDR3 extended with the reference TRBV5-5 and TRBJ1-6 proteins): DAGVTQSPTHLIKTRGQQVTLRCSPISGHKSVSWYQQVLGQGPQFIFQYYEKEERGRGNFPDRFSARQFPNYSSELNVNALLLGDSALYLCASSAGTGGGNSPLHFGNGTRLTVT.